One sample yielded the 23 T cell receptor beta chains listed below, sequenced in a study of cytomegalovirus exposure and HLA in healthy donors. Both 60 Vbeta primers and 13 Jbeta primers went into the PCR. The protocol was immunoSEQ multiplex PCR, while the TCRdb copy is restricted to in-frame clones and leaves out a portion. The sample consists of roughly 200,000 clones, roughly 85% of them appearing once. Sample: PBMCs. These receptors came from a woman in her forties or fifties in good health and CMV-seronegative.

V gene TRBV28 combines with J gene TRBJ1-5; a possible D gene is TRBD1 (6 bases). The CDR3 totals 14 residues. The V end lost 6 bases, the J end lost 2 bases, and 11 bases lay between the germline ends. The V gene's germline CDR1 is MDHEN and CDR2 SYDVKM. The CDR3 nucleotides read TGTGCCAGCAGCTGGGACAACGGCAATCAGCCCCAGCATTTT. It encodes CASSWDNGNQPQHF.

The chain carries TRBV19 and TRBJ2-1; TRBD1 is a possible D gene (6 bases). CDR3 length: 15 amino acids. The germline V gene has CDR1 LNHDA and CDR2 SQIVND (reference sequence). V was pared by 0 bases and J by 5 bases, with 11 bases between. CDR3 amino acids: CASSIDYRVDNEQFF. CDR3 sequence (DNA): TGTGCCAGTAGTATAGACTACAGGGTCGACAATGAGCAGTTCTTC.

The table lists this clone with a count of one. This chain links TRBV6-4 with TRBJ2-5; the D gene is possibly TRBD1 (6 bases). The J call is uncertain, as TRBJ2-7 better fits the DNA end. CDR1 MRHNA and CDR2 SNTAGT come from the germline V gene. The CDR3 totals 14 residues. CDR3 bases: TGTGCCAGCAGTGACGAGGGGGACCACTACGAGCAGTACTTC. It is translated as CASSDEGDHYEQYF.

This sequence joins TRBV30 and TRBJ2-3; a weak D match, TRBD1 (5 bases). The V gene's germline CDR1 is GTSNPN and CDR2 SVGIG (reference sequence). This CDR3 contains 12 residues. The V gene lost 0 bases and the J gene lost 7 bases, with 8 bases spanning the gap. The CDR3 DNA sequence: TGTGCCTGGAGTGTAGGGGTGTATACGCAGTATTTT. This translates into CAWSVGVYTQYF.

The V gene is TRBV10-3, the J gene TRBJ2-7; 10 positions match TRBD2. The germline CDR1 and CDR2 sequences are ENHRY and SYGVKD. This CDR3 is built from 13 residues. J gave up 5 bases and V 8 bases, and 6 bases lay outside the gene matches. The CDR3 DNA reads TGTGCCATCGAGGTAGCGGGGGGCGACGAGCAGTACTTC. Protein sequence: CAIEVAGGDEQYF.

J is TRBJ2-2 and V is TRBV7-7, with 7 bases identical to TRBD2. Per the germline V gene, CDR1 is SSHAT and CDR2 is FNYEAQ (reference sequence). J lost 7 bases, V lost 7 bases, and 12 bases had no gene match. The CDR3 covers 15 residues. The CDR3 sequence is CASTAAGASGGELFF. The DNA for the CDR3 is TGTGCCAGCACTGCGGCGGGAGCCTCGGGCGGGGAGCTGTTTTTT. Supplemented by reference TRBV7-7 and TRBJ2-2, the full variable domain reads GAGVSQSPRYKVTKRGQDVTLRCDPISSHATLYWYQQALGQGPEFLTYFNYEAQPDKSGLPSDRFSAERPEGSISTLTIQRTEQRDSAMYRCASTAAGASGGELFFGEGSRLTVL.

This clone has just one count. The chain carries TRBV5-1 and TRBJ2-1; D is undetermined. Per germline, CDR1 SGHRS and CDR2 YFSETQ. The CDR3 totals 13 residues. Between the trimmed V and J ends, which lost 4 bases and 5 bases, there was a span of 10 bases. The CDR3 nucleotides read TGCGCCAGCAGCACCGGTTCCAACAATGAGCAGTTCTTC. Protein sequence: CASSTGSNNEQFF.

The chain employs TRBV4-2 and TRBJ2-5; D is undetermined. Per germline, CDR1 LGHNA and CDR2 YNFKEQ. V was clipped by 0 bases and J by 7 bases, with 15 bases between them. The CDR3 spans 15 residues. The CDR3 region has the DNA TGTGCCAGCAGCCAAGATAAAGCAGTCTCGGGGACCCAGTACTTC. This translates into CASSQDKAVSGTQYF.

The chain has TRBV27 and TRBJ2-1; TRBD2 matches 7 bases. CDR3 length equals 17 residues. Germline V CDR1 and CDR2: MNHEY, SMNVEV (reference sequence). Trimming removed 6 bases from V and 4 bases from J; junction bases left unmatched: 15. The CDR3 here is CASSRRGAGAGYNEQFF. The CDR3 coding sequence is TGTGCCAGCAGCCGAAGAGGGGCGGGAGCGGGGTACAATGAGCAGTTCTTC.

The V and J genes are TRBV18 and TRBJ2-1, with 8 positions matching TRBD1. The CDR3 has 14 amino acids. Germline V gene data show CDR1 as KGHSH and CDR2 as LQKENI. The J segment lost 7 bases and the V segment lost 4 bases, leaving 6 bases of the junction unmatched. CDR3 bases: TGTGCCAGCTCACGCCCGGACAGGGCGAATGAGCAGTTCTTC. This gives the protein CASSRPDRANEQFF.

The chain is built from TRBV6-1 and TRBJ1-5; D is uncertain. The germline gives CDR1 MNHNS, CDR2 SASEGT. The germline V and J ends were trimmed by 4 bases and 6 bases, with 13 bases remaining between them. This CDR3 is built from 14 residues. The CDR3 is CASSGVRVGQPQHF. The CDR3 DNA is TGTGCCAGCAGTGGGGTCCGGGTTGGTCAGCCCCAGCATTTT.

The rearrangement joins TRBV28 to TRBJ2-7; 16 bases fit TRBD2. The CDR3 is 16 amino acids. From germline, CDR1 is MDHEN and CDR2 SYDVKM. V lost 7 bases to trimming and J lost 7 bases; unmatched junction nucleotides: 10. In DNA form, the CDR3 reads TGTGCCAGCACGAGGGGACTAGCGGGAGGGAGGGGGGAGCAGTACTTC. This codes for CASTRGLAGGRGEQYF.

V usage is TRBV6-5 and J usage is TRBJ2-1; 8 bases are a match to TRBD1. Germline V gene data show CDR1 as MNHEY and CDR2 as SVGAGI. V lost 6 bases to trimming and J lost 7 bases; unmatched junction nucleotides: 5. This CDR3 region has 13 residues. The CDR3 DNA follows: TGTGCCAGCAGGCAGGGGGCGTATAATGAGCAGTTCTTC. Protein: CASRQGAYNEQFF.

This clone was found once. This sequence joins TRBV6-1 and TRBJ1-1; D may be TRBD1 (5 bases). The CDR3 loop spans 14 amino acids. CDR1 and CDR2 (germline): MNHNS, SASEGT. V dropped 5 bases and J dropped 0 bases, with 10 bases sitting between them. CDR3 residues: CASSLGGLNTEAFF. The DNA of the CDR3 is TGTGCCAGCAGTTTGGGGGGGTTGAACACTGAAGCTTTCTTT.

This clone was observed a single time. The chain uses TRBV4-2 and TRBJ2-1; maybe TRBD2 (5 bases). V dropped 0 bases and J dropped 9 bases, with 12 bases sitting between them. This CDR3 has 14 amino acids. CDR1 and CDR2 (germline): LGHNA, YNFKEQ. CDR3 bases: TGTGCCAGCAGCCAAGATTGGGGAGCCGGTGAGCAGTTCTTC. Translation gives CASSQDWGAGEQFF.

This sequence joins TRBV5-1 and TRBJ1-2, with 9 bases aligning to TRBD1. This CDR3 is built from 17 residues. Losses at the gene ends were 4 bases for V and 1 base for J; bases not matched to a gene: 11. Germline-derived CDR1 and CDR2 are SGHRS and YFSETQ. The CDR3 loop is CASSRGQGSGLNYGYTF. CDR3 DNA sequence: TGCGCCAGCAGCCGGGGACAGGGAAGCGGGCTTAACTATGGCTACACCTTC.

The chain has TRBV5-5 and TRBJ2-5, with a weak D call TRBD2 (5 bases). The germline CDR1 and CDR2 sequences are SGHKS and YYEKEE (reference sequence). This CDR3 has 15 residues. The V gene lost 3 bases and the J gene lost 4 bases, with 16 bases spanning the gap. For the CDR3, the DNA is TGTGCCAGCAGCTCCTTGGGAGCCAGCGCAGAGACCCAGTACTTC. This translates into CASSSLGASAETQYF. Combining the CDR3 with reference TRBV5-5 and TRBJ2-5 gives the whole variable domain DAGVTQSPTHLIKTRGQQVTLRCSPISGHKSVSWYQQVLGQGPQFIFQYYEKEERGRGNFPDRFSARQFPNYSSELNVNALLLGDSALYLCASSSLGASAETQYFGPGTRLLVL.

The chain is built from TRBV10-3 and TRBJ1-2; D is unresolved. With 4 bases removed from V and 4 bases from J, the gap between germline ends came to 16 bases. The germline CDR1 and CDR2 sequences are ENHRY and SYGVKD. This CDR3 is 15 amino acids long. The CDR3: CAISAGDAGAYGYTF. DNA of the CDR3: TGTGCCATCAGTGCAGGAGACGCGGGTGCCTATGGCTACACCTTC.

Notes on this clone: The junction departs from the called germline gene at one end, perhaps through a read error. The DNA of the CDR3 is TGTTCCAGCAGCTTGGGAGCACGACGTCAGGAGCAGTTCTTC. Amino acids: CSSSLGARRQEQFF. The rearrangement joins TRBV7-9 to TRBJ2-1; D may be TRBD2 (5 bases). The length of the CDR3 is 14 residues. Germline lookup yields CDR1 SEHNR and CDR2 FQNEAQ (reference sequence).

A note on this clone: The sample holds other DNA sequences that translate to the same CDR3. The chain carries TRBV5-1 and TRBJ2-1, with 9 nucleotides matching TRBD2. The V gene's germline CDR1 is SGHRS and CDR2 YFSETQ. Germline trimming cut 5 bases from V and 0 bases from J; bases unmatched to any gene: 0. This CDR3 region has 14 residues. CDR3 sequence (DNA): TGCGCCAGCAGGACTAGCGGCTCCTACAATGAGCAGTTCTTC. It translates to CASRTSGSYNEQFF.

The chain joins TRBV28 to TRBJ1-1; tentative D call: TRBD1 (6 bases). This CDR3 is built from 14 residues. V shed 6 bases and J shed 4 bases, with 15 bases lying between them. CDR1 MDHEN and CDR2 SYDVKM come from the germline V gene. Here the CDR3 DNA reads TGTGCCAGCAGCTCCTCAGGGGTGGGCACTGAAGCTTTCTTT. It encodes CASSSSGVGTEAFF.

The CDR3 sequence: CAHSTVANNEQFF. The CDR3 DNA reads as TGTGCCCATTCGACTGTGGCGAACAATGAGCAGTTCTTC. The chain links TRBV30 to TRBJ2-1; D not resolved. The germline V and J ends were trimmed by 8 bases and 5 bases, with 16 bases remaining between them. CDR1 and CDR2 (germline): GTSNPN, SVGIG (reference sequence). There are 13 residues in the CDR3.

The chain combines TRBV30 with TRBJ1-5, with 7 bases fitting TRBD1. The V segment lost 2 bases and the J segment 2 bases; nucleotides outside the gene matches: 6. The germline V gene encodes CDR1 GTSNPN and CDR2 SVGIG (reference sequence). The CDR3 runs to 15 residues. CDR3: CAWSSGQVGNQPQHF. The DNA for the CDR3 is TGTGCCTGGAGTTCCGGACAGGTTGGCAATCAGCCCCAGCATTTT.